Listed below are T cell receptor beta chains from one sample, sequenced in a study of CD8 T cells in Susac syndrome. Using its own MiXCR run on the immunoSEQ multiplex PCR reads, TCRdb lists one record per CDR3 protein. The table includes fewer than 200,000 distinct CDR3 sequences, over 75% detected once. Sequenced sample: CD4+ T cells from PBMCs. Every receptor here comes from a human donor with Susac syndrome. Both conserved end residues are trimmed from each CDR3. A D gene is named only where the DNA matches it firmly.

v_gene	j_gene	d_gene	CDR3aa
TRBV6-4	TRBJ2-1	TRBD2	ASRRESSYNEQF
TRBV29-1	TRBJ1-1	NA	SVAAEGWSEAF
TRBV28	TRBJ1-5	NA	ASNLGGASLGNQPQH
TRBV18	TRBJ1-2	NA	ASSPPTATSGGYT
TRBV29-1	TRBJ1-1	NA	SARWTLTEAF
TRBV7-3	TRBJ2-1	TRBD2	ASSLRRTSGRVSYNEQF
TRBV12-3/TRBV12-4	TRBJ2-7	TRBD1	ASSYTQQGPYEQY
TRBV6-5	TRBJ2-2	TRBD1	ASSRQGSGELF
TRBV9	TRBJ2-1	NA	ASSVVLASAYNEQF
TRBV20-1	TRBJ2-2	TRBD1	SARGETGVNTGELF
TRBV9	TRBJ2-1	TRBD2	ASSIRTSGIVKGNEQF
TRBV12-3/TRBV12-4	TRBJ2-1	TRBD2	ASSFYGGANNEQF
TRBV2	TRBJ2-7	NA	ASSTTHFYSYEQY
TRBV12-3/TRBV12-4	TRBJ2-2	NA	ASSFRALHSAGELF
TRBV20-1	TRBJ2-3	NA	SARDNVGQGSTDTQY
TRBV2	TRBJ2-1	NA	ASSEGGSYNEQF
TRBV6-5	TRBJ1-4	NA	ASSPSGTTYEKLF
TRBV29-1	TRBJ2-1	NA	SVEKLGSYNEQF
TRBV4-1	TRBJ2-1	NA	ASSQGNSRPTSYNEQF
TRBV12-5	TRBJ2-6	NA	ASGLPSSGANVLT
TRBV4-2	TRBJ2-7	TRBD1	ASSRTDRGSYEQY
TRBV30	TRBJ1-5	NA	AWSVRGAQPQH
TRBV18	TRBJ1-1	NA	ASSTRGVLNTEAF
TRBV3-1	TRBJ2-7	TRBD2	ASSLLSGGYEQY
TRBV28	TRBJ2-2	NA	ATTWRDPGELF
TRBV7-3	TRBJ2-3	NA	ASSLTGDFTDTQY
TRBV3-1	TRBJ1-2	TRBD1	ASSPPTGGYYGYT
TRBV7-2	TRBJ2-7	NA	ASSTGRGGEQY
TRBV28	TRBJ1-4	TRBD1	ASSPGQDEKLF
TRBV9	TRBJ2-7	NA	ASSVNRDGEQY
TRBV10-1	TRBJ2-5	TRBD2	ASSENGRAETQY
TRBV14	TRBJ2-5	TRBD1	ASSLRRDRGFQETQY
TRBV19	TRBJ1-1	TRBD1	ASSIAQGFDTTEAF
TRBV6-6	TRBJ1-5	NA	ASSYSIRNQPQH
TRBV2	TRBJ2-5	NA	ASSERTSGQETQY
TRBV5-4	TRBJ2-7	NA	ASSMEGPYEQY
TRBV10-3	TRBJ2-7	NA	AISRLVSGEQY
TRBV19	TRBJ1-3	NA	ASSGLTGPGNTIY